The rows below give T cell receptor beta chains drawn from one sample of a study of blood T cell repertoires in COVID-19. The protocol was immunoSEQ multiplex PCR, while the TCRdb copy is restricted to in-frame clones and leaves out a portion. The sample shows roughly 130,000 clones, 75% to 90% of them seen only once. Sequencing was carried out using peripheral blood. Receptors originate from a man aged 40-50 years with acute or convalescent COVID-19. Both conserved end residues are part of each CDR3. D genes are given only for firm matches. Clone size is not always given. Where it is, it says once, few, many or a class for expanded clones.

.,.,TRBV7-8,TRBJ1-2,CASSLFRGEGYTF
TRBD1,.,TRBV3-1/TRBV3-2,TRBJ1-2,CASSPGTGNRGYTF
.,few,TRBV11-3,TRBJ1-1,CASSLGRDNEAFF
.,.,TRBV18,TRBJ1-1,CASSPQRQLNTEAFF
.,few,TRBV27,TRBJ2-7,CASSSGLSYEQYF
.,.,TRBV5-6,TRBJ1-1,CASSLRGTTEAFF
.,.,TRBV13,TRBJ1-2,CASSLGVGHLNYGYTF
.,.,TRBV5-1,TRBJ2-1,CASSLDAANNEQFF
.,.,TRBV27,TRBJ2-7,CATTLTGGHPGEQYF
TRBD1,.,TRBV27,TRBJ2-1,CASSPSQGVYNEQFF
TRBD1,.,TRBV3-1/TRBV3-2,TRBJ2-7,CASRYTGGAGEQYF
.,.,TRBV10-1,TRBJ1-1,CASSDRGGTEAFF
TRBD1,.,TRBV7-2,TRBJ1-3,CASSYRGRGGNTIYF
.,.,TRBV27,TRBJ2-1,CASSQHLRVASYNEQFF
TRBD2,once,TRBV19,TRBJ2-3,CASSLPGLASDTQYF
.,.,TRBV15,TRBJ1-3,CATSRDTTHLPGNTIYF
TRBD1,.,TRBV6-2/TRBV6-3,TRBJ1-5,CASSYAGQASSPQHF
TRBD1,.,TRBV5-1,TRBJ2-1,CASRRTAGTGANEQFF
TRBD1,.,TRBV7-8,TRBJ1-1,CATNRDRGMNTEAFF
.,.,TRBV7-6,TRBJ1-1,CASSLRNDHTEAFF
TRBD1,.,TRBV5-1,TRBJ1-1,CASSLEGQGPAFF
TRBD2,.,TRBV5-1,TRBJ2-7,CASSLVGLASYEQYF
.,.,TRBV6-1,TRBJ1-2,CASSEYQGTGYTF
TRBD1,.,TRBV6-6,TRBJ2-7,CASSPSRQGAHEQYF
.,.,TRBV2,TRBJ1-2,CASSERRVSYTF
TRBD1,.,TRBV5-8,TRBJ1-1,CASSSRQGWATEAFF
TRBD1,.,TRBV19,TRBJ1-5,CASSPGQGRPDQHF
.,.,TRBV5-1,TRBJ2-5,CASSLRGYQETQYF
TRBD1,.,TRBV19,TRBJ2-7,CASRGGQTYEQYF
TRBD1,.,TRBV5-1,TRBJ2-2,CASSSVTTGGGGELFF
TRBD1,.,TRBV5-1,TRBJ2-2,CASSLDPGTASTGELFF
TRBD2,.,TRBV12-5,TRBJ2-3,CASGLVPETSGGESTDTQYF
.,.,TRBV29-1,TRBJ1-1,CSSNREGNTEAFF
.,.,TRBV19,TRBJ2-7,CASSMSGTYEQYF
.,.,TRBV19,TRBJ1-1,CASSTFGMNTEAFF
.,.,TRBV20-1,TRBJ2-7,CSARTTYEQYF
TRBD1,.,TRBV12-3/TRBV12-4,TRBJ2-4,CASRAGQVGIQYF
.,.,TRBV12-3/TRBV12-4,TRBJ1-1,CASNPAANTEAFF
TRBD1,.,TRBV10-3,TRBJ1-1,CAIRGDRAGTEAFF
.,.,TRBV2,TRBJ1-5,CASMGRQGWDQPQHF
.,.,TRBV5-1,TRBJ1-1,CASSRGQANTEAFF